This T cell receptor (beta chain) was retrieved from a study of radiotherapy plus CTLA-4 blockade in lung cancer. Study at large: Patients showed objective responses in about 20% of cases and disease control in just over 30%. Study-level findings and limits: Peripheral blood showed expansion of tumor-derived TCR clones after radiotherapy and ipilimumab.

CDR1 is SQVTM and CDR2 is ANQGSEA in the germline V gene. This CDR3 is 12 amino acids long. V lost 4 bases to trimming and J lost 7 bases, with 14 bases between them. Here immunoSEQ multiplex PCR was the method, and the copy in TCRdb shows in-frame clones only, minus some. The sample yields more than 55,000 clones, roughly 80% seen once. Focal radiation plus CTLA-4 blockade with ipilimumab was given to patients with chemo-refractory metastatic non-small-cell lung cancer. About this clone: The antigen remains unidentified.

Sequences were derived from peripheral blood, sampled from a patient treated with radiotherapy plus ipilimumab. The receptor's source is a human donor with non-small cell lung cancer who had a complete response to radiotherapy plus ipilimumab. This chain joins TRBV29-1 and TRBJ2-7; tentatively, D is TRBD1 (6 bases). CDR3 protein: CSVGPGVAEQYF. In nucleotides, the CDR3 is TGCAGCGTTGGCCCAGGGGTGGCAGAGCAGTACTTC.